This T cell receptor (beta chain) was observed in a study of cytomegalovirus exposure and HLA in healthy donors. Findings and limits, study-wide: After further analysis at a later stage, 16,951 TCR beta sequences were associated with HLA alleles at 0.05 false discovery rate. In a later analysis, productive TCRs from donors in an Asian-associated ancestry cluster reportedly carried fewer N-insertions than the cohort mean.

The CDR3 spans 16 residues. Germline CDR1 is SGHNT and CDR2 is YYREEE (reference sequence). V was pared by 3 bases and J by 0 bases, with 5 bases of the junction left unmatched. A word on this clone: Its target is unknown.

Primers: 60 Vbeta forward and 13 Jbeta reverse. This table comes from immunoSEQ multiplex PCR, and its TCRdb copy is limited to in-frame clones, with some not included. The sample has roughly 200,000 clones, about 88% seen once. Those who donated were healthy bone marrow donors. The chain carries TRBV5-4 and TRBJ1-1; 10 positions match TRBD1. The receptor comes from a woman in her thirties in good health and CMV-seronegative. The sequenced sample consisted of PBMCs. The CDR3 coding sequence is TGTGCCAGCAGCTCGCCGGGACAGGGGTTGAACACTGAAGCTTTCTTT. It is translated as CASSSPGQGLNTEAFF. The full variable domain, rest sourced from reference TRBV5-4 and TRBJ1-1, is ETGVTQSPTHLIKTRGQQVTLRCSSQSGHNTVSWYQQALGQGPQFIFQYYREEENGRGNFPPRFSGLQFPNYSSELNVNALELDDSALYLCASSSPGQGLNTEAFFGQGTRLTVV.